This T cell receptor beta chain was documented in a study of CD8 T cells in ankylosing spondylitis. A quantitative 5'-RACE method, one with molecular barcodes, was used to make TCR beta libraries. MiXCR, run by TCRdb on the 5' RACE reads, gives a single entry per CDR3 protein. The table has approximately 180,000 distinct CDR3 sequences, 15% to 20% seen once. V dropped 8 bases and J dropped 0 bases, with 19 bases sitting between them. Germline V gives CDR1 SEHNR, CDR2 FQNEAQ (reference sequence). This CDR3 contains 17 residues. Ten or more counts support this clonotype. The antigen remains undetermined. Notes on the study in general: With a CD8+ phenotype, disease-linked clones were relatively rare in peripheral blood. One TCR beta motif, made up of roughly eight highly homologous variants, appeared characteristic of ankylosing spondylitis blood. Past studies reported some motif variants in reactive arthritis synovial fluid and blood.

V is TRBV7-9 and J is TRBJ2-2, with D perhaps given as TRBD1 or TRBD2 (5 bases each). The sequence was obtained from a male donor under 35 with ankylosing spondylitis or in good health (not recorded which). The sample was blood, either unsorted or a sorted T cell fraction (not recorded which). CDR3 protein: CASAPWGTGPNTGELFF. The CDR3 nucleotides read TGTGCCAGCGCCCCATGGGGTACGGGACCGAACACCGGGGAGCTGTTTTTT.